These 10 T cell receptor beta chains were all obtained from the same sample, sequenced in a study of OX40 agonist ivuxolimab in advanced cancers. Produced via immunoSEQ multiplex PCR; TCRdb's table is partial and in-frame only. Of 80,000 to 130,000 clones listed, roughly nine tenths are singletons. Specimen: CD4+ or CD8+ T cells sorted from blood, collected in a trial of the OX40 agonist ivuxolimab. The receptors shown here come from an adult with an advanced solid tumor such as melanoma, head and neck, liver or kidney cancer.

The CDR3 spells CASSQRDRAWETQYF. The CDR3 nucleotides are TGTGCCAGCAGCCAACGGGACAGGGCATGGGAGACCCAGTACTTC. J is TRBJ2-5 and V is TRBV14; 9 bases line up with TRBD1. The CDR3 length is 15 residues. The germline V gene has CDR1 SGHDN and CDR2 FVKESK. The V gene end was trimmed by 2 bases and the J gene end by 5 bases; junction bases not matched to a gene: 6. The entire variable domain, with the rest obtained from reference TRBV14 and TRBJ2-5, is as follows: EAGVTQFPSHSVIEKGQTVTLRCDPISGHDNLYWYRRVMGKEIKFLLHFVKESKQDESGMPNNRFLAERTGGTYSTLKVQPAELEDSGVYFCASSQRDRAWETQYFGPGTRLLVL.

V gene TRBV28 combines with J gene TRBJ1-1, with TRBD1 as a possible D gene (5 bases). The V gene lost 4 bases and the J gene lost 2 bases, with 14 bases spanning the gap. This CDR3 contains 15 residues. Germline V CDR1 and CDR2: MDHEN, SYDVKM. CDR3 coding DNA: TGTGCCAGCAGTTCTTACGGGGGGGGAAACACTGAAGCTTTCTTT. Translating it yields CASSSYGGGNTEAFF. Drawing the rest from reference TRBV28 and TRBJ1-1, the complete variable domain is DVKVTQSSRYLVKRTGEKVFLECVQDMDHENMFWYRQDPGLGLRLIYFSYDVKMKEKGDIPEGYSVSREKKERFSLILESASTNQTSMYLCASSSYGGGNTEAFFGQGTRLTVV.

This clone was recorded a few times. CDR3 residues: CATYDRVGYTF. CDR3 DNA sequence: TGTGCCACCTATGACAGGGTTGGCTACACCTTC. The rearrangement joins TRBV28 to TRBJ1-2; 7 nucleotides agree with TRBD1. CDR1 MDHEN and CDR2 SYDVKM come from the germline V gene. This CDR3 spans 11 amino acids. With V trimmed by 10 bases and J by 7 bases, 6 bases remained unmatched.

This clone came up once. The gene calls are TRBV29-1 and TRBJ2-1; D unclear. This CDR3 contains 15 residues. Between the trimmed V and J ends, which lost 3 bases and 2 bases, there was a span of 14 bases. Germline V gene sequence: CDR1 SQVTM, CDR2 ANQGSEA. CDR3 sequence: CSVEYSSRTYNEQFF. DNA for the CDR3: TGCAGCGTTGAGTATTCGAGCAGGACCTACAATGAGCAGTTCTTC.

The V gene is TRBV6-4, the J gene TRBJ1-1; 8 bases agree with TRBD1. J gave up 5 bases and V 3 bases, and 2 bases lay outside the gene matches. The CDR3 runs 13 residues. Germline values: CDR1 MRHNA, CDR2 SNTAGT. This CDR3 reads CASSERQGTEAFF. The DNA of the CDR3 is TGTGCCAGCAGTGAGCGACAGGGGACTGAAGCTTTCTTT.

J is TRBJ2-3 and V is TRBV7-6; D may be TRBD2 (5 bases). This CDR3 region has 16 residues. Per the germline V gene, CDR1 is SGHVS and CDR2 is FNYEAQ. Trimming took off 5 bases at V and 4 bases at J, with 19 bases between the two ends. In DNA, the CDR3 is TGTGCCAGCAGCCGTGGAGGCGGCTTTACCCCAGATACGCAGTATTTT. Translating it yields CASSRGGGFTPDTQYF.

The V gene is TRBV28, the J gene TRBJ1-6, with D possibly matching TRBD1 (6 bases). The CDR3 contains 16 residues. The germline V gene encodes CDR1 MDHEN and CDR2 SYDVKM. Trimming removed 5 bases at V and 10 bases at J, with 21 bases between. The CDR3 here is CASSPTTRGRGSPLHF. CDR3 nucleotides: TGTGCCAGCAGTCCCACCACCAGGGGTAGGGGATCACCCCTCCACTTT.

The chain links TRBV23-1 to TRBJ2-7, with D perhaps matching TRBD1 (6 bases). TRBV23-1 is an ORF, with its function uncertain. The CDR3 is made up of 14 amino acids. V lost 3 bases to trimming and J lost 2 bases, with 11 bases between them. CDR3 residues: CASSHTGTPYEQYF. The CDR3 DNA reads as TGCGCCAGCAGTCACACAGGGACCCCCTACGAGCAGTACTTC.

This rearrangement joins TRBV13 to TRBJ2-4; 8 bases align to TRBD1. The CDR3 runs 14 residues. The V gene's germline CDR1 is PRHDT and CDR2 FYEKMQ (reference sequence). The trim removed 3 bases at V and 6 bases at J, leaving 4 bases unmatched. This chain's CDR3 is CASSLRTGRNIQYF. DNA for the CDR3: TGTGCCAGCAGCTTGAGGACAGGGCGAAACATTCAGTACTTC. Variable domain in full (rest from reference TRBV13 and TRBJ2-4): AAGVIQSPRHLIKEKRETATLKCYPIPRHDTVYWYQQGPGQDPQFLISFYEKMQSDKGSIPDRFSAQQFSDYHSELNMSSLELGDSALYFCASSLRTGRNIQYFGAGTRLSVL.

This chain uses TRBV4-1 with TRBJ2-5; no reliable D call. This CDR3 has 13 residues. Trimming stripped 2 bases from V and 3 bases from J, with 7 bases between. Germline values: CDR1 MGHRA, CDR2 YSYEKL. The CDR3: CASSQWRKETQYF. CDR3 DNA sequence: TGCGCCAGCAGCCAATGGCGGAAAGAGACCCAGTACTTC.